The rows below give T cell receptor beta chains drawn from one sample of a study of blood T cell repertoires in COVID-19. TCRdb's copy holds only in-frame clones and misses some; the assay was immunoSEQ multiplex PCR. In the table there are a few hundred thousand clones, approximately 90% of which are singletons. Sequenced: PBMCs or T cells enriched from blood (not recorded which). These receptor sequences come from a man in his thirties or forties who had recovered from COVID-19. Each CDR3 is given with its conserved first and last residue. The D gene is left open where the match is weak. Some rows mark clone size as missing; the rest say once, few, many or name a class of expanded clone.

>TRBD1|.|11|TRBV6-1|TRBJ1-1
CASSDRGQAFF
TGTGCCAGCAGTGACAGGGGGCAAGCTTTCTTT
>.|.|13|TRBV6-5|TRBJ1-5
CASTQRVYQPQHF
TGTGCCAGCACCCAGAGGGTATATCAGCCCCAGCATTTT
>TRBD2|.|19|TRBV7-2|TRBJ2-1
CASSLAGLAGGPSYNEQFF
TGTGCCAGCAGCTTAGCGGGACTAGCGGGGGGGCCCTCCTACAATGAGCAGTTCTTC
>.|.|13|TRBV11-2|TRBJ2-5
CASSLGRYETQYF
TGTGCCAGCAGCCTCGGTCGTTACGAGACCCAGTACTTC
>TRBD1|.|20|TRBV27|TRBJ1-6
CASSLSRTGASVSYNSPLHF
TGTGCCAGCAGTTTATCGCGGACAGGGGCGTCAGTTTCCTATAATTCACCCCTCCACTTT
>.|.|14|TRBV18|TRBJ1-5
CASSPYYSNQPQHF
TGTGCCAGCTCACCTTATTATAGCAATCAGCCCCAGCATTTT
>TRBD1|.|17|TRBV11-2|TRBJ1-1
CASSPGTGGNKRDEAFF
TGTGCCAGCAGCCCCGGGACAGGGGGCAACAAGAGGGATGAAGCTTTCTTT
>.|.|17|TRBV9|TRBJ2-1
CASNLRPMTDPYNEQFF
TGTGCCAGCAACTTACGCCCAATGACAGACCCCTACAATGAGCAGTTCTTC
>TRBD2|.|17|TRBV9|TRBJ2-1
CASSVRDSGRSYNEQFF
TGTGCCAGCAGCGTGAGAGATAGCGGGAGGTCCTACAATGAGCAGTTCTTC
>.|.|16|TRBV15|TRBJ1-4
CATSSIIRGYTEKLFF
TGTGCCACCAGCAGTATAATCAGGGGTTATACTGAAAAACTGTTTTTT
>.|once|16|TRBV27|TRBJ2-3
CASSLRRGSVTDTQYF
TGTGCCAGCAGTTTAAGGAGGGGTTCTGTCACAGATACGCAGTATTTT